This TCR beta chain was observed in a study of molecular identifiers for immune sequencing clone quantification. Each CDR3 protein gets one entry after TCRdb re-called the PCR reads with MiXCR. The sample gives 85,000 to 120,000 distinct CDR3 sequences, under 40% of which show up once; about 9.1% is in the top ten. The sequenced material came from naive CD8+ T cells from blood, with Jurkat cell RNA spiked in. Specified subset: FACS-sorted CD8+CD4-CCR7+CD45RA+ naive T cells. This receptor was identified in a human donor in good health. Some libraries in this study had Jurkat cell RNA spiked in.

CDR3 amino acids: CSALSGNEQFF. CDR3 nucleotides: TGCAGCGCCTTATCTGGTAATGAGCAGTTCTTC. The chain recombines TRBV29-1 with TRBJ2-1; D uncertain. Trimming left V 7 bases short and J 7 bases short, with 11 bases between. The CDR3 runs 11 residues. Germline CDR1 and CDR2: SQVTM and ANQGSEA.